This entry lists 15 T cell receptor beta chains sequenced from one sample in a study of shared clonotypes between healthy human individuals. Produced via immunoSEQ multiplex PCR; TCRdb's table is partial and in-frame only. Here the sample spans 2 million to 2.5 million clones, 85% to 95% being singletons. Sequenced sample: naive CD4+ T cells from PBMCs. Subset noted: CD45RA+ positively selected. All receptors come from a man aged 18 to 35 in good health. Some clones in this sample may be carry-over from other donors' samples.

V gene TRBV5-1 combines with J gene TRBJ1-1; 7 bases match TRBD1. Trimming removed 2 bases from V and 5 bases from J; junction bases left unmatched: 9. This CDR3 has 15 residues. The germline V gene has CDR1 SGHRS and CDR2 YFSETQ. This chain's CDR3 is CASSLGGQEGTEAFF. As DNA, the CDR3 is TGCGCCAGCAGCTTAGGCGGACAGGAAGGAACTGAAGCTTTCTTT.

CDR3 protein: CASIRAGGIYNEQFF. In DNA, the CDR3 is TGTGCCAGTATAAGAGCGGGAGGGATTTACAATGAGCAGTTCTTC. The rearrangement joins TRBV19 to TRBJ2-1, with 10 bases fitting TRBD2. V lost 7 bases to trimming and J lost 4 bases; unmatched junction nucleotides: 7. The CDR3 covers 15 residues. Germline V CDR1 and CDR2: LNHDA, SQIVND (reference sequence).

The V gene is TRBV5-4, the J gene TRBJ2-3, with 11 nucleotides matching TRBD2. This CDR3 is built from 17 residues. The V gene's germline CDR1 is SGHNT and CDR2 YYREEE (reference sequence). The V segment lost 3 bases and the J segment 8 bases; nucleotides outside the gene matches: 14. DNA for the CDR3: TGTGCCAGCAGCTCTCCATTAGCGGGAGGGCTGCGGGGTACGCAGTATTTT. Its translation: CASSSPLAGGLRGTQYF. Variable domain in full (rest from reference TRBV5-4 and TRBJ2-3): ETGVTQSPTHLIKTRGQQVTLRCSSQSGHNTVSWYQQALGQGPQFIFQYYREEENGRGNFPPRFSGLQFPNYSSELNVNALELDDSALYLCASSSPLAGGLRGTQYFGPGTRLTVL.

The rearrangement links TRBV28 to TRBJ1-2, with unresolved D. V lost 4 bases to trimming and J lost 9 bases, with 9 bases between them. This CDR3 region has 11 residues. CDR1 MDHEN and CDR2 SYDVKM come from the germline V gene. The CDR3 sequence is CASSSPPRYTF. CDR3 DNA sequence: TGTGCCAGCAGTTCCCCCCCCCGCTACACCTTC.

V and J are TRBV28 and TRBJ2-7; 10 bases fit TRBD2. Germline lookup yields CDR1 MDHEN and CDR2 SYDVKM. Trimming cost V 3 bases and J 6 bases; bases outside gene matches: 8. The CDR3 extends over 15 amino acids. In nucleotides, the CDR3 is TGTGCCAGCAGTTTTTCTAGCGGGAGATCGGCCGAGCAGTACTTC. Encoded protein: CASSFSSGRSAEQYF. Filled out from reference TRBV28 and TRBJ2-7, the complete variable domain reads DVKVTQSSRYLVKRTGEKVFLECVQDMDHENMFWYRQDPGLGLRLIYFSYDVKMKEKGDIPEGYSVSREKKERFSLILESASTNQTSMYLCASSFSSGRSAEQYFGPGTRLTVT.

The V call is TRBV9, the J call TRBJ2-2; D not resolved. The CDR3 has 13 residues. Trimming left V 4 bases short and J 7 bases short, with 11 bases between. Germline V CDR1 and CDR2: SGDLS, YYNGEE. In nucleotides, the CDR3 is TGTGCCAGCAGCCCTACTTCAATCGGGGAGCTGTTTTTT. The encoded protein is CASSPTSIGELFF.

The V call is TRBV5-4, the J call TRBJ2-1, with TRBD1 identical over 10 bases. CDR1 is SGHNT, CDR2 YYREEE, per germline (reference sequence). This CDR3 region has 15 residues. Trimming removed 5 bases from V and 5 bases from J; junction bases left unmatched: 7. The CDR3 coding sequence is TGTGCCAGCAGTTCTCCGGGACAGGGGCACAATGAGCAGTTCTTC. Translating it yields CASSSPGQGHNEQFF.

The chain combines TRBV19 with TRBJ2-4, with 9 bases identical to TRBD2. Germline V gene sequence: CDR1 LNHDA, CDR2 SQIVND (reference sequence). This CDR3 comprises 16 residues. The V gene end was trimmed by 2 bases and the J gene end by 8 bases; junction bases not matched to a gene: 10. The chain's CDR3 is CASSIRASGTGDIQYF. In DNA, the CDR3 is TGTGCCAGTAGTATACGGGCTAGCGGGACGGGGGACATTCAGTACTTC.

This chain links TRBV5-1 with TRBJ1-2; maybe TRBD1 (5 bases). Germline-derived CDR1 and CDR2 are SGHRS and YFSETQ. This CDR3 spans 14 amino acids. The ends were cut back, 4 bases at V and 6 bases at J, with 16 bases in the middle. CDR3 loop: CASSRGSTEDGYTF. The CDR3 region has the DNA TGCGCCAGCAGCAGGGGCTCTACGGAAGATGGCTACACCTTC.

The chain has TRBV11-2 and TRBJ2-7; D not certain. Deletions cut 3 bases from V and 6 bases from J, with 6 bases between. CDR1 SGHAT and CDR2 FQNNGV come from the germline V gene. The CDR3 runs 11 residues. CDR3 nucleotide sequence: TGTGCCAGCAGCTTCCATGGCGAGCAGTACTTC. As protein: CASSFHGEQYF.

This chain joins TRBV9 and TRBJ2-7; D might be TRBD2 (6 bases). V was clipped by 0 bases and J by 2 bases, with 15 bases between them. Germline V CDR1 and CDR2: SGDLS, YYNGEE. This CDR3 comprises 16 residues. CDR3 nucleotide sequence: TGTGCCAGCAGCGTAGACGGAGGGCTGACCCCCTACGAGCAGTACTTC. The encoded protein is CASSVDGGLTPYEQYF.

The rearrangement uses TRBV5-1 and TRBJ2-5; D is unresolved. CDR1 SGHRS and CDR2 YFSETQ come from the germline V gene. The CDR3 runs to 16 residues. The V and J ends lost 3 bases and 4 bases respectively, with 19 bases between them. The DNA of the CDR3 is TGCGCCAGCAGCTCTCCCCCCGGGCCAAACGGAGAGACCCAGTACTTC. It yields the protein CASSSPPGPNGETQYF. The full variable domain, in which reference TRBV5-1 and TRBJ2-5 provide the parts outside the CDR3, is KAGVTQTPRYLIKTRGQQVTLSCSPISGHRSVSWYQQTPGQGLQFLFEYFSETQRNKGNFPGRFSGRQFSNSRSEMNVSTLELGDSALYLCASSSPPGPNGETQYFGPGTRLLVL.

This clone was found once. This chain links TRBV5-1 with TRBJ1-2; 8 bases align to TRBD1. J gave up 2 bases and V 3 bases, and 6 bases lay outside the gene matches. In germline, CDR1 is SGHRS, CDR2 YFSETQ. The CDR3 spans 15 residues. CDR3 amino acids: CASSSQGVLNYGYTF. For the CDR3, the DNA is TGCGCCAGCAGCTCACAGGGGGTTCTAAACTATGGCTACACCTTC.

As to this clone: Other DNA sequences of this sample code for an identical CDR3. The rearrangement joins TRBV28 to TRBJ2-4, with 9 bases that match TRBD1. The CDR3 consists of 14 residues. Losses at the gene ends were 4 bases for V and 7 bases for J; bases not matched to a gene: 5. Germline loops: CDR1 MDHEN, CDR2 SYDVKM. The CDR3 coding sequence is TGTGCCAGCAGTTCTGGACAGGGGAGGAACATTCAGTACTTC. Amino acid sequence: CASSSGQGRNIQYF.

This clone was seen once. The chain carries TRBV27 and TRBJ1-1; no clear D gene. V lost 4 bases to trimming and J lost 5 bases, with 14 bases between them. Per the germline V gene, CDR1 is MNHEY and CDR2 is SMNVEV (reference sequence). The CDR3 spans 14 residues. The DNA for the CDR3 is TGTGCCAGCAGTTCGGCCGCCAGGCGAACTGAAGCTTTCTTT. Translated: CASSSAARRTEAFF.